Following are 29 T cell receptor beta chains from one sample sequenced in a study of blood T cells in healthy people across ages (dated by TCRdb to the mid-2010s). The library was produced with 5' RACE. A second PCR of roughly 7 to 11 cycles was performed with a sample-barcoded 5' primer and a J-beta primer mix. TCRdb took the public reads, trimmed them with fastp at Q25, ran MiXCR for clone calling and kept in-frame beta chains. Records with the same CDR3 protein are collapsed into one entry carrying the most frequent genes and DNA. Within this sample are 1.8 million or so distinct CDR3 sequences, with about two fifths of them counted one time only. Roughly 24% of the sample belongs to the ten largest clones. Sequenced sample: blood. The origin of the receptors is a human donor in good health.

This clonotype appeared a few times. The chain employs TRBV7-2 and TRBJ2-4; no clear D gene. The closer fit of TRBJ2-5 to the DNA end suggests the J call may be wrong. Germline V gene data show CDR1 as SGHTA and CDR2 as FQGNSA. The CDR3 has 13 residues. The CDR3, as DNA: TGTGCCAGCAGCTTAGCGCACTCAGAGACCCAGTACTTC. It specifies CASSLAHSETQYF.

The rearrangement uses TRBV12-3 or TRBV12-4 and TRBJ2-3; D unclear. The CDR3 contains 16 residues. The V end lost 6 bases, the J end lost 1 base, and 17 bases lay between the germline ends. CDR3 coding DNA: TGTGCCAGCAGCCCCTCCGGGTTTTGGGGCACAGATACGCAGTATTTT. This encodes CASSPSGFWGTDTQYF.

This clonotype was seen a few times. As DNA, the CDR3 is TGTGCCAGCAGTAAAGGGGAAGGGAGGAGGGACTACGAGCAGTACTTC. Amino acids: CASSKGEGRRDYEQYF. The rearrangement uses TRBV12-3 or TRBV12-4 and TRBJ2-7; a weak D match, TRBD2 (6 bases). The CDR3 runs to 16 residues. V lost 5 bases to trimming and J lost 3 bases, with 20 bases between them.

The chain has TRBV7-2 and TRBJ1-4, with D unresolved. The CDR3 has 15 amino acids. Germline V gives CDR1 SGHTA, CDR2 FQGNSA. V was shortened by 5 bases and J by 4 bases, with 14 bases between the two germline ends. CDR3 coding DNA: TGTGCCAGCAGCCCAGACGGGAAAATTAATGAAAAACTGTTTTTT. Translation gives CASSPDGKINEKLFF.

The chain employs TRBV13 and TRBJ1-4; a possible D gene is TRBD1 (5 bases). CDR1 and CDR2 from the germline V gene are PRHDT and FYEKMQ (reference sequence). The CDR3 loop spans 13 amino acids. The V end was cut by 4 bases, the J end by 4 bases, with 7 bases between. The CDR3 spells CASSSGHNEKLFF. The CDR3 DNA reads as TGTGCCAGCAGCTCTGGACATAATGAAAAACTGTTTTTT.

This clonotype was seen a few times. The V and J genes are TRBV12-3 or TRBV12-4 and TRBJ2-2; D might be TRBD1 (6 bases). The CDR3 runs to 15 residues. The V gene lost 0 bases and the J gene lost 5 bases, with 10 bases spanning the gap. Here the CDR3 DNA reads TGTGCCAGCAGTTTAGCGGGGGCGGAAACCGGGGAGCTGTTTTTT. Its protein is CASSLAGAETGELFF.

There are a few counts of this clonotype. This chain connects TRBV7-3 to TRBJ2-1; 8 bases agree with TRBD1. The CDR3 sequence is 18 residues long. Germline V gene lookup returns CDR1 SGHTA and CDR2 FQGTGA. J was trimmed by 0 bases and V by 4 bases; bases with no gene match: 11. The CDR3 reads CASSSRNRGDRSYNEQFF. CDR3 sequence (DNA): TGTGCCAGCAGCTCTAGGAACAGGGGGGATCGCTCCTACAATGAGCAGTTCTTC.

This clonotype was seen more than once but under ten times. This sequence joins TRBV29-1 and TRBJ2-5; 8 nucleotides agree with TRBD1. This CDR3 comprises 12 residues. Germline lookup yields CDR1 SQVTM and CDR2 ANQGSEA. The V gene end was trimmed by 6 bases and the J gene end by 3 bases; junction bases not matched to a gene: 3. The CDR3 region has the DNA TGCAGCGTGGGGACAGGTGAAGAGACCCAGTACTTC. It codes for CSVGTGEETQYF.

A note on this clonotype: At one boundary the junction diverges from the germline segment, which might be a read error. The V and J genes are TRBV4-3 and TRBJ2-1; TRBD2 aligns across 11 bases. The length of the CDR3 is 15 residues. From germline, CDR1 is LGHNA and CDR2 YSLEER. CDR3 in amino acids: CASSRTSGRYNEQFF. The DNA of the CDR3 is TGTGCCAGCAGCCGGACTAGCGGGCGCTACAATGAGCAGTTCTTC.

This clonotype has just a few counts. This chain uses TRBV4-3 with TRBJ2-3, with D possibly being TRBD1 (6 bases). The germline V and J ends were trimmed by 1 base and 4 bases, with 9 bases remaining between them. Germline values: CDR1 LGHNA, CDR2 YSLEER. The CDR3 runs to 14 residues. Here the CDR3 DNA reads TGCGCCAGCAGCCAAGGGGGACATTCAGATACGCAGTATTTT. Protein sequence: CASSQGGHSDTQYF.

This clonotype was counted a few times. The rearrangement links TRBV6-5 to TRBJ1-2, with D possibly TRBD1 on 5 matching bases. This CDR3 is built from 15 residues. The germline V gene has CDR1 MNHEY and CDR2 SVGAGI. V was shortened by 8 bases and J by 8 bases, with 24 bases between the two germline ends. The CDR3 loop reads CASGLDGGVGGGYTF. As DNA, the CDR3 is TGTGCCAGCGGCCTTGACGGAGGGGTCGGCGGAGGCTACACCTTC.

This clonotype was seen a few times. This chain joins TRBV20-1 and TRBJ2-1; 12 nucleotides match TRBD2. The CDR3 is 15 amino acids. CDR1 DFQATT and CDR2 SNEGSKA come from the germline V gene (reference sequence). Trimming at V came to 2 bases and at J to 4 bases, leaving 3 bases not matched to a gene. CDR3 residues: CSARSSGGAYNEQFF. CDR3 bases: TGCAGTGCTAGATCTAGCGGGGGGGCTTACAATGAGCAGTTCTTC.

The CDR3 DNA is TGCGCCAGCAGCCAACCCACAGGGGCTCTTAACTATGGCTACACCTTC. Amino acid sequence: CASSQPTGALNYGYTF. V and J are TRBV4-1 and TRBJ1-2; 7 bases are shared with TRBD1. The length of the CDR3 is 16 residues. V trimming: 2 bases; J trimming: 1 base; junction bases outside the gene matches: 7. CDR1 is MGHRA and CDR2 is YSYEKL in the germline V gene.

Only a few counts were recorded for this clonotype. This chain joins TRBV12-3 or TRBV12-4 and TRBJ2-5; 7 nucleotides line up with TRBD1. The V segment lost 5 bases and the J segment 7 bases; nucleotides outside the gene matches: 7. The CDR3 is 13 amino acids. CDR3 sequence: CASSPGQAATQYF. CDR3 coding DNA: TGTGCCAGCAGTCCAGGACAGGCGGCGACCCAGTACTTC.

The chain carries TRBV28 and TRBJ2-1; 7 bases are a match to TRBD1. Trimming removed 6 bases from V and 5 bases from J; junction bases left unmatched: 10. CDR1 is MDHEN, CDR2 SYDVKM, per germline. The CDR3 runs to 15 residues. CDR3 bases: TGTGCCAGCAGACGGACAGGCCATGACCACAATGAGCAGTTCTTC. It yields the protein CASRRTGHDHNEQFF.

The genes are TRBV6-6 and TRBJ2-7; no clear D. Germline CDR1 is MNHNY and CDR2 is SVGAGI (reference sequence). Deletions cut 0 bases from V and 1 base from J, with 7 bases between. The length of the CDR3 is 14 residues. The CDR3 is CASSYSADSYEQYF. The CDR3 nucleotides read TGTGCCAGCAGTTACTCGGCGGATTCCTACGAGCAGTACTTC.

This chain's CDR3 is CASSLARAGNTGELFF. The CDR3 DNA follows: TGTGCCAGCAGCTTAGCGCGGGCAGGCAACACCGGGGAGCTGTTTTTT. This chain connects TRBV7-2 to TRBJ2-2, with a tentative D call TRBD2 (5 bases). Germline CDR1 and CDR2: SGHTA and FQGNSA. The CDR3 spans 16 residues. V lost 0 bases, J lost 2 bases, and 10 bases lay in between.

The genes are TRBV7-2 and TRBJ1-2; 9 bases are a match to TRBD1. The J segment lost 2 bases and the V segment lost 1 base, leaving 8 bases of the junction unmatched. The CDR3 covers 17 residues. Germline CDR1 and CDR2: SGHTA and FQGNSA. The CDR3 region is CASSLVSGQGRNYGYTF. In nucleotides, the CDR3 is TGTGCCAGCAGCTTAGTGTCCGGACAGGGGCGGAACTATGGCTACACCTTC.

A word on this clonotype: The junction and the germline gene differ at one end; a read error may be behind it. The chain employs TRBV4-1 and TRBJ2-5; TRBD2 agrees at 13 bases. The V gene's germline CDR1 is MGHRA and CDR2 YSYEKL. The CDR3 contains 17 residues. CDR3 loop: CASSQGGGTSGEETQYF. In nucleotides, the CDR3 is TGCGCCAGCAGTCAAGGTGGGGGGACTAGCGGGGAAGAGACCCAGTACTTC.

The genes are TRBV4-3 and TRBJ1-4; 9 nucleotides line up with TRBD1. Germline V gene sequence: CDR1 LGHNA, CDR2 YSLEER. This CDR3 is 15 amino acids long. V was pared by 0 bases and J by 11 bases, with 7 bases of the junction left unmatched. The CDR3: CASSQDTGTGKKLFF. CDR3 DNA sequence: TGCGCCAGCAGCCAAGATACCGGGACAGGGAAGAAACTGTTTTTT.

This clonotype occurred a few times. This chain connects TRBV7-3 to TRBJ2-3; D perhaps matches TRBD2 (5 bases). Deletions cut 2 bases from V and 4 bases from J, with 10 bases between. Germline V lookup: CDR1 SGHTA, CDR2 FQGTGA. The CDR3 consists of 14 residues. CDR3 amino acids: CASSLEHSADTQYF. CDR3 in DNA: TGTGCCAGCAGCTTAGAACATAGCGCAGATACGCAGTATTTT.

This clonotype was found a few times. The rearrangement joins TRBV9 to TRBJ2-5, with unresolved D. The CDR3 has 14 amino acids. V lost 4 bases and J lost 5, with 15 bases in between. Germline assignment: CDR1 SGDLS and CDR2 YYNGEE. The CDR3: CASSIGSVQETQYF. For the CDR3, the DNA is TGTGCCAGCAGCATAGGATCGGTCCAGGAGACCCAGTACTTC.

This clonotype was seen many times. V usage is TRBV12-3 or TRBV12-4 and J usage is TRBJ2-6, with D unclear. V was pared by 6 bases and J by 4 bases, with 7 bases between. CDR3 length equals 13 residues. This CDR3 reads CASSPLGANVLTF. As DNA, the CDR3 is TGTGCCAGCAGCCCCTTAGGGGCCAACGTCCTGACTTTC.

This clonotype came up a few times. The chain has TRBV12-3 or TRBV12-4 and TRBJ2-3, with D tentatively TRBD1 (5 bases). This CDR3 comprises 15 residues. Deletions cut 6 bases from V and 0 bases from J, with 13 bases between. CDR3 region: CASSLTDSSTDTQYF. CDR3 DNA: TGTGCCAGCAGCCTGACAGACTCTAGCACAGATACGCAGTATTTT.

The gene calls are TRBV6-6 and TRBJ2-7; no definite D call. V shed 1 base and J shed 5 bases, with 12 bases lying between them. Per germline, CDR1 MNHNY and CDR2 SVGAGI (reference sequence). CDR3 length: 14 amino acids. The CDR3 reads CASSYYASRDEQYF. The CDR3 region has the DNA TGTGCCAGCAGTTACTATGCCTCAAGGGACGAGCAGTACTTC.

The chain recombines TRBV7-6 with TRBJ1-4; 7 nucleotides align to TRBD1. The CDR3 has 15 amino acids. Germline V gives CDR1 SGHVS, CDR2 FNYEAQ. V lost 1 base, J lost 7 bases, and 6 bases stayed unmatched. CDR3 DNA sequence: TGTGCCAGCAGCTTAGGTGGGACAGAGTTTGAAAAACTGTTTTTT. Translated: CASSLGGTEFEKLFF.

The sample holds a few counts of this clonotype. The chain links TRBV20-1 to TRBJ1-2; 9 nucleotides line up with TRBD1. Unmatched junction bases numbered 13, after V lost 5 bases and J lost 9 bases. Germline V gives CDR1 DFQATT, CDR2 SNEGSKA (reference sequence). There are 14 residues in the CDR3. As DNA, the CDR3 is TGCAGTGCTGGGCAACCGGGACAGGGTTTTAGCTACACCTTC. Amino acids: CSAGQPGQGFSYTF.

The rearrangement joins TRBV18 to TRBJ2-4, with 12 bases that match TRBD2. Germline CDR1 reads KGHSH; CDR2 reads LQKENI. The CDR3 has 16 amino acids. Unmatched junction bases numbered 5, after V lost 3 bases and J lost 5 bases. CDR3 region: CASSPALAGGQNIQYF. In DNA form, the CDR3 reads TGTGCCAGCTCACCTGCGCTAGCGGGGGGGCAAAACATTCAGTACTTC.

This clonotype appeared a few times. The CDR3, as DNA: TGCAGTGCTAGAGATTTGGCAGGGGAAAAAGCCGAGCAGTACTTC. The encoded protein is CSARDLAGEKAEQYF. The rearrangement joins TRBV20-1 to TRBJ2-7, with D possibly matching TRBD1 (6 bases). The CDR3 spans 15 residues. Trimming took 0 bases from V and 6 from J, leaving 18 bases between them. Germline values: CDR1 DFQATT, CDR2 SNEGSKA (reference sequence).